One sample yielded the 22 T cell receptor beta chains listed below, sequenced in a study of regulatory T cells in long-lasting Graves disease (dated by TCRdb to the early 2020s). The meaning of the sample's time point label: persistent/refractory GD, antithyroid drugs over 5 years with positive TRAb. For both TCR sequencing and RNA sequencing, RNA was extracted from PBMCs using TRIzol. Library method: multiplex PCR. The reads were generated on an Illumina HiSeq 4000. TCR beta libraries were built with iRepertoire HTBI primers and Arm-PCR amplification of CDR3 regions. TCRdb reran the public reads through fastp at Q25 and MiXCR, keeping productive beta chains. All rows with the same CDR3 protein become a single entry with the most common DNA and genes. The sample profile shows hundreds of thousands of distinct CDR3 sequences; less than 25% of them were found once. The ten largest clones capture less than 9% of the sample.

The sequenced sample was peripheral blood mononuclear cells (PBMCs), obtained when the disease was refractory, from a patient treated with antithyroid drugs. The origin of the receptors is a female donor with Graves disease.

This clonotype was counted between two and nine times. V and J are TRBV14 and TRBJ2-7; D perhaps matches TRBD1 (6 bases). Germline V gene data show CDR1 as SGHDN and CDR2 as FVKESK. Between the trimmed V and J ends, which lost 2 bases and 8 bases, there was a span of 13 bases. The CDR3 covers 13 residues. Here the CDR3 DNA reads TGTGCCAGCAGCCAACCTAACAGGGTCCAGCAGTACTTC. This encodes CASSQPNRVQQYF. The full variable domain, rest sourced from reference TRBV14 and TRBJ2-7, is EAGVTQFPSHSVIEKGQTVTLRCDPISGHDNLYWYRRVMGKEIKFLLHFVKESKQDESGMPNNRFLAERTGGTYSTLKVQPAELEDSGVYFCASSQPNRVQQYFGPGTRLTVT.

This clonotype has at least ten counts. This sequence joins TRBV5-1 and TRBJ2-7; 7 nucleotides agree with TRBD2. Germline CDR1 reads SGHRS; CDR2 reads YFSETQ. Germline trimming cut 0 bases from V and 3 bases from J; bases unmatched to any gene: 6. The CDR3 runs to 15 residues. CDR3 sequence reads: CASSLAIAGNYEQYF. The CDR3 nucleotides read TGCGCCAGCAGCTTGGCGATAGCGGGTAACTACGAGCAGTACTTC.

With respect to this clonotype: One end of the junction does not line up with germline, which may come from a read error. This chain links TRBV7-9 with TRBJ2-3, with D maybe TRBD1 (5 bases). CDR1 is SEHNR, CDR2 FQNEAQ, per germline (reference sequence). The CDR3 length is 13 residues. CDR3 amino acids: CASSQISRSGPNF. For the CDR3, the DNA is TGTGCCAGCAGCCAAATCAGTAGGTCAGGGCCTAATTTT.

This clonotype was counted between two and nine times. The chain links TRBV7-9 to TRBJ1-6; D gene unclear. This CDR3 comprises 13 residues. The V and J ends lost 4 bases and 6 bases respectively, with 7 bases between them. CDR1 and CDR2 (germline): SEHNR, FQNEAQ (reference sequence). The CDR3 region is CASSSDGNSPLHF. CDR3 DNA sequence: TGTGCCAGCAGCTCCGACGGTAATTCACCCCTCCACTTT.

The rearrangement joins TRBV27 to TRBJ2-7, with 9 nucleotides matching TRBD2. The CDR3 covers 16 residues. J lost 6 bases, V lost 1 base, and 10 bases had no gene match. CDR1 is MNHEY, CDR2 SMNVEV, per germline (reference sequence). This CDR3 reads CASSLWGSGGPSEQYF. The DNA of the CDR3 is TGTGCCAGCAGTTTATGGGGTAGCGGGGGCCCGAGCGAGCAGTACTTC.

As for this clonotype: A much larger clone lies a single base off, so this may be a read error. The chain uses TRBV28 and TRBJ2-7; no firm D call. Trimming stripped 6 bases from V and 4 bases from J, with 19 bases between. Germline V gene lookup returns CDR1 MDHEN and CDR2 SYDVKM. This CDR3 contains 15 residues. CDR3 coding DNA: TGTGCCAGCAGCGAAGTAGGGATCCCCCCATACGAGCAGTACTTC. Translation: CASSEVGIPPYEQYF. The entire variable domain, with the rest obtained from reference TRBV28 and TRBJ2-7, is as follows: DVKVTQSSRYLVKRTGEKVFLECVQDMDHENMFWYRQDPGLGLRLIYFSYDVKMKEKGDIPEGYSVSREKKERFSLILESASTNQTSMYLCASSEVGIPPYEQYFGPGTRLTVT.

This clonotype was counted ten times or more. The rearrangement joins TRBV28 to TRBJ1-2; TRBD1 might be the D (6 bases). Germline V gene lookup returns CDR1 MDHEN and CDR2 SYDVKM. Trimming took 3 bases from V and 5 from J, leaving 16 bases between them. The CDR3 loop spans 15 amino acids. CDR3 DNA sequence: TGTGCCAGCAGTTTCTTTTTCGACAGGATTTATGGCTACACCTTC. Amino acid sequence: CASSFFFDRIYGYTF.

This clonotype was recorded a few times. The gene calls are TRBV12-3 or TRBV12-4 and TRBJ2-3; D is undetermined. Trimming took 6 bases from V and 4 from J, leaving 14 bases between them. This CDR3 contains 14 residues. CDR3 loop: CASSPGLRPDTQYF. CDR3 DNA sequence: TGTGCCAGCAGCCCGGGCCTTCGTCCAGATACGCAGTATTTT.

This clonotype was observed many times. The chain joins TRBV27 to TRBJ1-6; TRBD1 matches at 7 bases. CDR1 and CDR2 (germline): MNHEY, SMNVEV (reference sequence). With V trimmed by 1 base and J by 4 bases, 4 bases remained unmatched. The CDR3 length is 16 residues. For the CDR3, the DNA is TGTGCCAGCAGTTTATGGGCAGGGGGATATAATTCACCCCTCCACTTT. It translates to CASSLWAGGYNSPLHF.

This clonotype showed up just a few times. The chain links TRBV5-1 to TRBJ2-1; TRBD2 aligns across 10 bases. The V and J ends lost 2 bases and 4 bases, in that order; junction bases with no gene match: 6. The length of the CDR3 is 16 residues. Germline CDR1 is SGHRS and CDR2 is YFSETQ. The CDR3 DNA reads TGCGCCAGCAGCTTCGCTAGCGGGGGCGCATACAATGAGCAGTTCTTC. This sequence encodes CASSFASGGAYNEQFF.

The table lists this clonotype with many counts. The chain recombines TRBV28 with TRBJ1-1; D uncertain. The CDR3 totals 15 residues. Germline CDR1 and CDR2: MDHEN and SYDVKM. Trimming removed 7 bases at V and 0 bases at J, with 15 bases between. The CDR3: CASNLQIALNTEAFF. The CDR3 DNA sequence: TGTGCCAGCAATCTTCAGATAGCCTTGAACACTGAAGCTTTCTTT.

This clonotype came up many times. The J gene is TRBJ1-2, the V gene TRBV30, with D tentatively TRBD1 (6 bases). Trimming took off 7 bases at V and 6 bases at J, with 15 bases between the two ends. Germline loops: CDR1 GTSNPN, CDR2 SVGIG (reference sequence). The CDR3 is made up of 12 amino acids. The CDR3 coding sequence is TGTGCCTCTAGGGGGGGTAGGAATGGCTACACCTTC. Its translation: CASRGGRNGYTF. Filled out from reference TRBV30 and TRBJ1-2, the complete variable domain reads SQTIHQWPATLVQPVGSPLSLECTVEGTSNPNLYWYRQAAGRGLQLLFYSVGIGQISSEVPQNLSASRPQDRQFILSSKKLLLSDSGFYLCASRGGRNGYTFGSGTRLTVV.

This clonotype was recorded a few times. This chain connects TRBV30 to TRBJ1-2; 7 bases are a match to TRBD1. This CDR3 has 11 amino acids. Trimming at V came to 1 base and at J to 8 bases, leaving 1 base not matched to a gene. Germline lookup yields CDR1 GTSNPN and CDR2 SVGIG (reference sequence). DNA of the CDR3: TGTGCCTGGAGTGGAGGGGGCGGCTACACCTTC. This translates into CAWSGGGGYTF.

V gene TRBV5-4 combines with J gene TRBJ1-2; TRBD1 matches 8 bases. Germline trimming cut 4 bases from V and 7 bases from J; bases unmatched to any gene: 9. The V gene's germline CDR1 is SGHNT and CDR2 YYREEE (reference sequence). The CDR3 contains 14 residues. The CDR3 here is CASSRSQGGLGYTF. The CDR3 DNA is TGTGCCAGCAGCCGTTCACAGGGGGGACTTGGCTACACCTTC.

Many counts were recorded for this clonotype. The chain recombines TRBV28 with TRBJ2-7; weak D call: TRBD1 (6 bases). The germline V gene encodes CDR1 MDHEN and CDR2 SYDVKM. Trimming took off 3 bases at V and 6 bases at J, with 18 bases between the two ends. The CDR3 extends over 15 amino acids. The CDR3 protein is CASSFNQQGPVEQYF. The DNA for the CDR3 is TGTGCCAGCAGTTTTAACCAACAGGGCCCCGTCGAGCAGTACTTC.

Ten or more counts support this clonotype. V is TRBV6-1 and J is TRBJ1-2, with a weak D call TRBD1 (5 bases). Germline V gene lookup returns CDR1 MNHNS and CDR2 SASEGT. CDR3 length: 14 amino acids. The ends were cut back, 5 bases at V and 2 bases at J, with 12 bases in the middle. In DNA form, the CDR3 reads TGTGCCAGCAGTCGGGACGGTAGAAACTATGGCTACACCTTC. This codes for CASSRDGRNYGYTF.

This clonotype was counted a few times. J is TRBJ2-7 and V is TRBV29-1; the D gene could be TRBD1 or TRBD2 (7 bases each). The CDR3 has 17 amino acids. Trimming left V 5 bases short and J 2 bases short, with 25 bases between. Germline CDR1 is SQVTM and CDR2 is ANQGSEA. CDR3 region: CSVRVQGGLAVTYEQYF. CDR3 DNA sequence: TGCAGCGTTAGGGTCCAGGGGGGGCTAGCGGTTACCTACGAGCAGTACTTC.

In this sample, this clonotype turned up many times. This chain uses TRBV7-3 with TRBJ1-1; D remains unclear. V lost 0 bases and J lost 1, with 9 bases in between. The CDR3 totals 15 residues. Germline V gene lookup returns CDR1 SGHTA and CDR2 FQGTGA. This CDR3 is CASSLTLGQNTEAFF. DNA for the CDR3: TGTGCCAGCAGCTTAACGTTAGGGCAGAACACTGAAGCTTTCTTT.

This clonotype was seen at least ten times. The gene calls are TRBV5-1 and TRBJ2-7; 12 bases map to TRBD2. The CDR3 is made up of 16 amino acids. Germline assignment: CDR1 SGHRS and CDR2 YFSETQ. V trimming: 3 bases; J trimming: 0 bases; junction bases outside the gene matches: 4. CDR3 DNA: TGCGCCAGCAGCTCCCAACTAGCGGGGGGCTCCTACGAGCAGTACTTC. This gives the protein CASSSQLAGGSYEQYF.

In its sample, this clonotype was seen many times. The J gene is TRBJ2-5, the V gene TRBV6-5, with 7 nucleotides matching TRBD2. V gave up 0 bases and J gave up 4 bases; unmatched junction bases: 14. Germline-derived CDR1 and CDR2 are MNHEY and SVGAGI. The CDR3 runs to 18 residues. The CDR3 spells CASSYSPVSGGLIETQYF. The CDR3 DNA is TGTGCCAGCAGTTACTCTCCTGTGTCGGGGGGACTTATAGAGACCCAGTACTTC.

This clonotype showed up just a few times. The chain carries TRBV6-1 and TRBJ2-5, with TRBD2 matching 11 bases. The CDR3 length is 14 residues. After removal of 6 bases from V and 5 bases from J, the junction contained 5 bases not matched to a gene. CDR1 is MNHNS and CDR2 is SASEGT in the germline V gene. The CDR3 here is CASSLLAGDETQYF. In nucleotides, the CDR3 is TGTGCCAGCAGCTTACTAGCGGGAGACGAGACCCAGTACTTC.

CDR3 residues: CASSPKQGSSQPQHF. CDR3 DNA: TGTGCCAGCAGTCCCAAACAGGGGAGCAGCCAGCCCCAGCATTTT. The chain couples TRBV27 to TRBJ1-5, with 7 bases identical to TRBD1. With 5 bases clipped from V and 7 bases from J, the junction kept 11 bases outside the gene matches. Germline CDR1 reads MNHEY; CDR2 reads SMNVEV (reference sequence). CDR3 length: 15 residues.